Sequencing of this T cell receptor (beta chain) was carried out in a study of response to subunit inactivated influenza vaccine. General study results and limits: Each seasonal influenza vaccination, the authors suggested, recruits few new T cells.

In TCRdb, the RT-PCR reads were re-called with MiXCR into one record per CDR3 protein. Found here are 550,000 to 800,000 distinct CDR3 sequences, around 13% of them singletons; the top ten hold 6% to 7%. V shed 11 bases and J 3 bases; nucleotides not matched to a gene: 11. Germline values: CDR1 LNHDA, CDR2 SQIVND (reference sequence). CDR3 length: 14 residues. Notes on this clonotype: Its antigen is unidentified.

This rearrangement joins TRBV19 to TRBJ2-7; 9 nucleotides agree with TRBD2. The sequencing here drew on PBMCs from blood, taken around two weeks before vaccination. This clonotype was obtained from a man aged 50 to 60 who received an inactivated influenza vaccine. The CDR3 region is CASSVASGVYEQYF. The CDR3 DNA sequence: TGTGCCTCCTCGGTGGCTAGCGGGGTCTACGAGCAGTACTTC.